This TCR beta chain appears in the sequencing data of a study of T cells after yellow fever vaccination. The study, taken as a whole, reports: At around 95% for CD4 and approximately 88% for CD8, most primary-vaccination clones showed up again after the booster. Abundant bulk-population clonotypes could contaminate the FACS-sorted repertoires.

J was trimmed by 1 base and V by 0 bases; bases with no gene match: 3. Per germline, CDR1 GTSNPN and CDR2 SVGIG (reference sequence). The CDR3 spans 15 residues. This clonotype has more than one count but fewer than ten. What it binds is not known. TCRdb recomputed calls from the 5' RACE reads with MiXCR, one row per CDR3 protein. This sample has some 300,000 distinct CDR3 sequences, with roughly 3.5% found just once. The TCR sequence derives from a man aged 18 to 30 who received the YFV17D yellow fever vaccine. The chain recombines TRBV30 with TRBJ2-3, with 8 bases identical to TRBD2. The starting material was PBMCs, obtained on the day of the yellow fever booster vaccination. Here the CDR3 DNA reads TGTGCCTGGAGTGTCGCGGGGGGTCGCACAGATACGCAGTATTTT. Residues: CAWSVAGGRTDTQYF.